This T cell receptor beta chain was found in a study of blood T cell repertoires in COVID-19. For the study at large: The study drew acute and convalescent COVID-19 samples from the United States, Italy and Spain. PBMCs, B-cell-depleted T cells, or T cells were the source of the cDNA or gDNA that made up the material.

The V gene end was trimmed by 8 bases and the J gene end by 10 bases; junction bases not matched to a gene: 8. Germline assignment: CDR1 MNHEY and CDR2 SMNVEV (reference sequence). CDR3 length equals 13 residues. Original data processing: Quantification of nucleated cells was approximated via reference gene primer amplification. Here immunoSEQ multiplex PCR was the method, and the copy in TCRdb shows in-frame clones only, minus some. V, J and clone size derive from that table, while D and trimming were established from the DNA sequence. The data show 110,000 or so clones, roughly four fifths seen once. This clone appeared a single time.

This TCR was recovered from a human donor in a cohort sampled during active COVID-19. This sequence joins TRBV27 and TRBJ2-7; TRBD2 matches 13 bases. The sample comprised peripheral blood. The CDR3 loop reads CASARTSGGYQYF. As DNA, the CDR3 is TGTGCCAGCGCCAGGACTAGCGGGGGATATCAGTACTTC.